This T cell receptor beta chain was observed in a study of PD-L1 blockade in urothelial cancer. Study outcomes and limitations: Lower than median blood TCR clonality before treatment predicted better survival. For durable-benefit patients, tumor-associated blood clones expanded more at 3 weeks.

V was shortened by 2 bases and J by 8 bases, with 9 bases between the two germline ends. Germline V lookup: CDR1 LNHDA, CDR2 SQIVND (reference sequence). The length of the CDR3 is 13 residues. A remark on this clone: Its antigen is as yet unknown.

The time point denotes: peripheral blood 6 weeks after treatment start. Patients suffered from locally advanced or metastatic urothelial carcinoma. Every PCR received spiked-in synthetic TCR analog templates. Sequenced by immunoSEQ multiplex PCR; TCRdb stores in-frame clones only, minus some. The data contain just under 45,000 clones, about 80% of them singletons. The receptor was isolated from a man aged 60 to 69 with urothelial cancer. Sequencing was performed on PBMCs, taken around atezolizumab (anti-PD-L1) treatment. The rearrangement links TRBV19 to TRBJ2-2; D perhaps matches TRBD1 (6 bases). The DNA for the CDR3 is TGTGCCAGTAGTATAAGCACAGGGGGGGAGCTGTTTTTT. The encoded protein is CASSISTGGELFF.